Presented here are 10 T cell receptor beta chains from one specimen sequenced in a study of cytomegalovirus exposure and HLA in healthy donors (dated by TCRdb to 2016 to 2017). Libraries were prepared through the immunoSEQ multiplex PCR assay. For the multiplex PCR, a mixture combining 60 forward primers for TCR Vbeta segments and 13 reverse primers for TCR Jbeta segments was used. In its TCRdb copy, this immuneACCESS table keeps in-frame sequences only and misses some clones. Where compared with another copy, unresolved V genes explain less than half of these, and the others have no known cause. In all, the sample holds some 220,000 clones, and about 80% of those were seen once. The ten largest make up 0.58% of the sample. Sequencing was done on a sample of PBMCs. Every receptor here comes from a woman in her forties in good health and CMV-seronegative.

V gene TRBV30 combines with J gene TRBJ2-7; 7 nucleotides match TRBD1. This CDR3 contains 15 residues. Trimming at V came to 4 bases and at J to 1 base, leaving 10 bases not matched to a gene. In germline, CDR1 is GTSNPN, CDR2 SVGIG (reference sequence). The CDR3 reads CAWTRNRGGSYEQYF. CDR3 nucleotide sequence: TGTGCCTGGACCAGAAACAGGGGTGGATCCTACGAGCAGTACTTC.

The chain employs TRBV2 and TRBJ1-6; 7 bases are a match to TRBD1. Germline-derived CDR1 and CDR2 are SNHLY and FYNNEI. This CDR3 contains 14 residues. V lost 7 bases to trimming and J lost 10 bases; unmatched junction nucleotides: 10. This CDR3 is CASTRTGEISPLHF. DNA for the CDR3: TGTGCCAGCACCCGCACAGGGGAAATCTCACCCCTCCACTTT.

The J gene is TRBJ2-2, the V gene TRBV29-1; D perhaps matches TRBD2 (6 bases). The CDR3 is made up of 14 amino acids. Germline CDR1 reads SQVTM; CDR2 reads ANQGSEA. Trimming pared 5 bases from V and 2 bases from J, leaving 12 bases between. CDR3 amino acids: CSVLFGRNTGELFF. In DNA, the CDR3 is TGCAGCGTTCTTTTCGGGAGAAACACCGGGGAGCTGTTTTTT.

This chain links TRBV29-1 with TRBJ1-1, with 8 positions matching TRBD1. This CDR3 contains 12 residues. Germline-derived CDR1 and CDR2 are SQVTM and ANQGSEA. The trim removed 7 bases at V and 4 bases at J, leaving 5 bases unmatched. CDR3 in DNA: TGCAGCGGAAGACAGGGGTTCACTGAAGCTTTCTTT. Its protein is CSGRQGFTEAFF.

V is TRBV18 and J is TRBJ2-4, with TRBD1 matching over 10 bases. V gave up 2 bases and J gave up 6 bases; unmatched junction bases: 7. This CDR3 comprises 16 residues. CDR1 and CDR2 from the germline V gene are KGHSH and LQKENI. CDR3 residues: CASSPLFRDRGNIQYF. Written as DNA, the CDR3 is TGTGCCAGCTCACCATTATTTCGGGACAGGGGAAACATTCAGTACTTC.

The chain couples TRBV11-3 to TRBJ1-1; no firm D call. Germline V gene sequence: CDR1 SGHNT, CDR2 YENEEA. This CDR3 is built from 13 residues. The V gene lost 5 bases and the J gene lost 2 bases, with 9 bases spanning the gap. The CDR3 is CASSPTVNTEAFF. The CDR3 coding sequence is TGTGCCAGCAGCCCAACAGTAAACACTGAAGCTTTCTTT.

The chain carries TRBV2 and TRBJ1-4; 7 nucleotides agree with TRBD1. The CDR3 covers 14 residues. With 5 bases clipped from V and 5 bases from J, the junction kept 5 bases outside the gene matches. The germline gives CDR1 SNHLY, CDR2 FYNNEI. The DNA for the CDR3 is TGTGCCAGCAGTACCGGGACAGCGAATGAAAAACTGTTTTTT. This sequence encodes CASSTGTANEKLFF.

This clone turned up a few times. The J gene is TRBJ1-4, the V gene TRBV20-1, with D maybe TRBD1 (6 bases). The germline gives CDR1 DFQATT, CDR2 SNEGSKA (reference sequence). The CDR3 runs 11 residues. The CDR3 sequence: CALQGKEKLFF. The DNA of the CDR3 is TGCGCCTTGCAGGGGAAGGAAAAACTGTTTTTT.

V and J are TRBV30 and TRBJ1-5; TRBD1 agrees at 7 bases. Trimming removed 1 base from V and 4 bases from J; junction bases left unmatched: 10. In germline, CDR1 is GTSNPN, CDR2 SVGIG (reference sequence). The CDR3 has 16 amino acids. CDR3 in amino acids: CAWSARQGSGNQPQHF. In DNA form, the CDR3 reads TGTGCCTGGAGTGCAAGACAGGGTTCGGGGAATCAGCCCCAGCATTTT.

J is TRBJ2-7 and V is TRBV7-9; no clear D. Between the trimmed V and J ends, which lost 5 bases and 3 bases, there was a span of 8 bases. Germline V gene lookup returns CDR1 SEHNR and CDR2 FQNEAQ (reference sequence). The CDR3 extends over 12 amino acids. The DNA of the CDR3 is TGTGCCAGCAGCCTCCAGGTCTACGAGCAGTACTTC. This gives the protein CASSLQVYEQYF.